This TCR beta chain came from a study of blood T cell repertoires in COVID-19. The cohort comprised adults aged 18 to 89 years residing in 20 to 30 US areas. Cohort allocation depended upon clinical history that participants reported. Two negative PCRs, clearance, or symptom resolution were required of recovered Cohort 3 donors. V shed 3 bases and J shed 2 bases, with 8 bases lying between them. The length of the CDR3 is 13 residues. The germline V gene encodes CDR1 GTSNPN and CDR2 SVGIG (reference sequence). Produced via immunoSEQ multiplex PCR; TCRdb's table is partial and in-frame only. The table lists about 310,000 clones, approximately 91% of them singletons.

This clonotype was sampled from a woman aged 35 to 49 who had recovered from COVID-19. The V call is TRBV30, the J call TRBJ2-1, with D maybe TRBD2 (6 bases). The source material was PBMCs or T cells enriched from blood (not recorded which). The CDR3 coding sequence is TGTGCCTGGAGGCGGGGCGCCTACAATGAGCAGTTCTTC. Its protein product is CAWRRGAYNEQFF.